This T cell receptor (beta chain) was documented in a study of neurological immune-mediated disorders. This CDR3 region has 17 residues. Germline V gene data show CDR1 as MNHEY and CDR2 as SMNVEV (reference sequence). The V segment lost 5 bases and the J segment 1 base; nucleotides outside the gene matches: 6. General observations from the study: A possible signature appeared as one related-CDR3 cluster, in which phylogenetic grouping placed the repertoires of 18 of 34 multiple sclerosis patients.

Unsorted libraries were derived from 2 million PBMCs stored at -80 C. The cDNA came from 5'RACE, which used 10-nucleotide random UMIs. The yield of each sequencing run was over 160 million TCR-beta sequences from 15-18 subjects. TCRdb passed the 5' RACE reads through MiXCR, listing each CDR3 protein once. Of some 66,000 distinct CDR3 sequences in the sample, under 5% were seen once. This clonotype was counted many times. Its antigen is not known. The sample was PBMCs. This receptor was taken from a middle-aged man with multiple sclerosis. V and J are TRBV27 and TRBJ2-1, with TRBD2 matching 12 bases. Here the CDR3 reads CASSPTTSGGSYNEQFF. Here the CDR3 DNA reads TGTGCCAGCAGTCCCACCACTAGCGGGGGGTCCTACAATGAGCAGTTCTTC.